This T cell receptor (beta chain) was identified in a study of blood T cell repertoires in COVID-19. Clones were read by immunoSEQ multiplex PCR, and TCRdb kept only the in-frame ones, dropping some. The sample carries about 480,000 clones, approximately 88% recorded once. The CDR3 is 14 amino acids. V lost 2 bases, J lost 5 bases, and 12 bases lay in between. The germline gives CDR1 SGHTA, CDR2 FQGNSA. Sequences were obtained from PBMCs or T cells enriched from blood (not recorded which). The genes are TRBV7-2 and TRBJ2-5; D is perhaps TRBD2 (5 bases). This clonotype was sampled from a woman between 35 and 50 years old who had recovered from COVID-19. This chain's CDR3 is CASSLHLPGETQYF. The CDR3 DNA is TGTGCCAGCAGCTTACATCTCCCGGGGGAGACCCAGTACTTC.